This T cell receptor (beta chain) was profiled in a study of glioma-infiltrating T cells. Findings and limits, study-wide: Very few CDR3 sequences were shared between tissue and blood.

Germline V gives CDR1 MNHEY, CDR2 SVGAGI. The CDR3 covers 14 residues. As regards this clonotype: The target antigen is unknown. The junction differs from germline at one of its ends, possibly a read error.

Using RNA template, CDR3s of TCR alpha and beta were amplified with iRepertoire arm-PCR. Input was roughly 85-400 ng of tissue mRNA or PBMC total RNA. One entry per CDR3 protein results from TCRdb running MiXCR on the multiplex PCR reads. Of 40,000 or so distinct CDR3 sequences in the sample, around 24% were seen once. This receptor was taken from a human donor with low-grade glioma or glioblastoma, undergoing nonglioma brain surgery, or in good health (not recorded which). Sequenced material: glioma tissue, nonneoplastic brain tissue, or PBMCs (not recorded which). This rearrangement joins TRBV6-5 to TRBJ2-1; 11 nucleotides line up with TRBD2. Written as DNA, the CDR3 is TGCGCCAGCACCGGGACTAGCGGTAACAATGAGAAGTTCTTC. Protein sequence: CASTGTSGNNEKFF.